The 29 T cell receptor beta chains below were found in one sample sequenced in a study of blood T cell repertoires in COVID-19. Clones were sequenced by immunoSEQ multiplex PCR, and TCRdb holds only the in-frame ones, with some missing. The data show some 180,000 clones, roughly 90% seen once. Sequenced sample: peripheral blood. The source is a middle-aged man with acute or convalescent COVID-19.

The chain employs TRBV5-6 and TRBJ1-5, with 7 nucleotides matching TRBD1. The CDR3 has 16 residues. V gave up 2 bases and J gave up 0 bases; unmatched junction bases: 5. In germline, CDR1 is SGHDT, CDR2 YYEEEE. CDR3: CASSFTGDNSNQPQHF. CDR3 coding DNA: TGTGCCAGCAGCTTTACAGGGGACAATAGCAATCAGCCCCAGCATTTT.

This clone has just a few counts. The chain joins TRBV5-1 to TRBJ2-7, with D possibly TRBD1 on 7 matching bases. The CDR3 extends over 16 amino acids. V was shortened by 0 bases and J by 4 bases, with 17 bases between the two germline ends. Germline-derived CDR1 and CDR2 are SGHRS and YFSETQ. CDR3 nucleotide sequence: TGCGCCAGCAGCTTGGCCCAGGGACTGGGACAGTACGAGCAGTACTTC. As protein: CASSLAQGLGQYEQYF.

The chain combines TRBV19 with TRBJ2-1, with a possible D match to TRBD1 (7 bases). Between the trimmed V and J ends, which lost 9 bases and 10 bases, there was a span of 22 bases. This CDR3 is 14 amino acids long. Germline CDR1 reads LNHDA; CDR2 reads SQIVND (reference sequence). The CDR3 is CASQAGQIVGEQFF. The CDR3 DNA sequence: TGTGCCAGCCAGGCGGGACAGATAGTCGGGGAGCAGTTCTTC.

The genes are TRBV5-1 and TRBJ1-6; 7 bases line up with TRBD1. Germline CDR1 reads SGHRS; CDR2 reads YFSETQ. The CDR3 is made up of 16 amino acids. The V gene end was trimmed by 4 bases and the J gene end by 10 bases; junction bases not matched to a gene: 14. CDR3 loop: CASSHGSGTDKSPLHF. CDR3 nucleotides: TGCGCCAGCAGCCATGGATCCGGGACAGACAAATCACCCCTCCACTTT.

The chain employs TRBV6-2 or TRBV6-3 and TRBJ1-1; no definite D call. V was cut by 4 bases and J by 1 base, with 7 bases left in between. Germline V lookup: CDR1 MNHEY, CDR2 SVGEGT. This CDR3 region has 13 residues. The CDR3 loop reads CASSFTRNTEAFF. In DNA form, the CDR3 reads TGTGCCAGCAGTTTCACAAGGAACACTGAAGCTTTCTTT.

The rearrangement uses TRBV14 and TRBJ2-7, with D tentatively TRBD1 (5 bases). Trimming took off 3 bases at V and 2 bases at J, with 14 bases between the two ends. Germline loops: CDR1 SGHDN, CDR2 FVKESK. CDR3 length: 15 residues. The CDR3 DNA reads TGTGCCAGCAGCCAGACCAAGGGGCGCCCCTACGAGCAGTACTTC. Encoded protein: CASSQTKGRPYEQYF.

This clone appeared a single time. The CDR3 protein is CASSLAVRQTTNYGYTF. The DNA of the CDR3 is TGCGCCAGCAGCTTGGCCGTAAGACAGACCACTAACTATGGCTACACCTTC. The gene calls are TRBV5-1 and TRBJ1-2; perhaps TRBD1 as D (5 bases). The CDR3 runs to 17 residues. Trimming pared 0 bases from V and 0 bases from J, leaving 15 bases between. Germline V gene lookup returns CDR1 SGHRS and CDR2 YFSETQ.

In its sample, this clone was seen a few times. The chain recombines TRBV6-1 with TRBJ1-1, with TRBD1 as a possible D gene (5 bases). This CDR3 spans 13 amino acids. In germline, CDR1 is MNHNS, CDR2 SASEGT. Between the trimmed V and J ends, which lost 3 bases and 0 bases, there was a span of 5 bases. The CDR3 reads CASSETVNTEAFF. CDR3 DNA: TGTGCCAGCAGTGAGACAGTGAACACTGAAGCTTTCTTT.

V usage is TRBV28 and J usage is TRBJ2-5; D gene ambiguous. The CDR3 spans 14 residues. V shed 2 bases and J shed 2 bases, with 9 bases lying between them. Germline CDR1 is MDHEN and CDR2 is SYDVKM. The CDR3 reads CASSLVAVQETQYF. The DNA of the CDR3 is TGTGCCAGCAGTTTAGTGGCAGTACAAGAGACCCAGTACTTC.

The chain employs TRBV14 and TRBJ2-3; D ambiguous. CDR3 length: 15 amino acids. V shed 1 base and J shed 8 bases, with 16 bases lying between them. CDR1 is SGHDN and CDR2 is FVKESK in the germline V gene. For the CDR3, the DNA is TGTGCCAGCAGCCAAGCGGCTGGAGCTGCGAGTACGCAGTATTTT. Amino acids: CASSQAAGAASTQYF.

The V gene is TRBV6-4, the J gene TRBJ1-2, with 10 bases aligning to TRBD1. Unmatched junction bases numbered 9, after V lost 6 bases and J lost 8 bases. This CDR3 comprises 14 residues. Germline CDR1 MRHNA, CDR2 SNTAGT. The CDR3 bases are TGTGCCAGCAGGCCGGGACAGGGGATAGGGGGCTACACCTTC. Translated: CASRPGQGIGGYTF.

A few counts support this clone. This chain joins TRBV7-9 and TRBJ1-5, with D possibly matching TRBD1 (5 bases). CDR1 is SEHNR and CDR2 is FQNEAQ in the germline V gene (reference sequence). The CDR3 is 13 residues long. The V end was cut by 4 bases, the J end by 7 bases, with 11 bases between. The CDR3 region has the DNA TGTGCCAGCAGCTCAGGAGGGGACCAGCCCCAGCATTTT. Its protein is CASSSGGDQPQHF.

The chain combines TRBV20-1 with TRBJ1-5, with unresolved D. The CDR3 is made up of 12 amino acids. Germline V gives CDR1 DFQATT, CDR2 SNEGSKA (reference sequence). V shed 3 bases and J shed 2 bases, with 5 bases lying between them. The CDR3 region is CSASPGNQPQHF. The CDR3 DNA is TGCAGTGCTAGTCCAGGCAATCAGCCCCAGCATTTT.

The chain recombines TRBV5-1 with TRBJ1-6; no clear D. Trimming removed 0 bases from V and 5 bases from J, with 6 bases in between. The CDR3 has 14 amino acids. Germline V gene sequence: CDR1 SGHRS, CDR2 YFSETQ. CDR3 region: CASSLGSDNSPLHF. The CDR3 DNA sequence: TGCGCCAGCAGCTTGGGGTCAGATAATTCACCCCTCCACTTT.

The chain uses TRBV10-1 and TRBJ1-6, with D uncertain. Germline V CDR1 and CDR2: WNHNN, SYGVQD (reference sequence). This CDR3 is 15 amino acids long. Trimming removed 0 bases at V and 7 bases at J, with 10 bases between. The CDR3 DNA is TGCGCCAGCAGTGAGTCGGAAGGGAGGAATTCACCCCTCCACTTT. This codes for CASSESEGRNSPLHF.

The rearrangement joins TRBV10-2 to TRBJ1-4; possible D gene TRBD1, 5 bases. Germline V gene data show CDR1 as WSHSY and CDR2 as SAAADI. The CDR3 loop spans 13 amino acids. V lost 6 bases and J 3 bases, leaving 8 bases between the germline ends. The DNA for the CDR3 is TGCGCCAGCAGCCTGACAGCTAATGAAAAACTGTTTTTT. This codes for CASSLTANEKLFF.

The chain has TRBV6-2 or TRBV6-3 and TRBJ1-1; 7 bases match TRBD1. This CDR3 spans 18 amino acids. J lost 7 bases, V lost 6 bases, and 23 bases had no gene match. Germline V gene sequence: CDR1 MNHEY, CDR2 SVGEGT. The CDR3 region has the DNA TGTGCCAGCAGCCGGATATTTCGACAGGGTCTAGGAACTAGTGAAGCTTTCTTT. It is translated as CASSRIFRQGLGTSEAFF.

The V call is TRBV2, the J call TRBJ2-3, with 11 bases lining up with TRBD2. The CDR3 runs to 16 residues. V was pared by 6 bases and J by 3 bases, with 8 bases of the junction left unmatched. Per the germline V gene, CDR1 is SNHLY and CDR2 is FYNNEI. The CDR3 loop is CASRRGLAGGTDTQYF. The CDR3 region has the DNA TGTGCCAGCAGGCGTGGGCTAGCGGGGGGAACAGATACGCAGTATTTT.

The chain is built from TRBV9 and TRBJ1-2, with TRBD1 matching over 8 bases. The CDR3 covers 15 residues. Trimming cost V 0 bases and J 4 bases; bases outside gene matches: 5. Germline CDR1 SGDLS, CDR2 YYNGEE. Written as DNA, the CDR3 is TGTGCCAGCAGCGTAGGGGGGACAGGCTTCTATGGCTACACCTTC. Translation: CASSVGGTGFYGYTF. Supplemented by reference TRBV9 and TRBJ1-2, the full variable domain reads DSGVTQTPKHLITATGQRVTLRCSPRSGDLSVYWYQQSLDQGLQFLIQYYNGEERAKGNILERFSAQQFPDLHSELNLSSLELGDSALYFCASSVGGTGFYGYTFGSGTRLTVV.

The rearrangement uses TRBV5-4 and TRBJ2-2; no firm D call. The CDR3 totals 12 residues. Germline lookup yields CDR1 SGHNT and CDR2 YYREEE (reference sequence). V shed 2 bases and J shed 6 bases, with 5 bases lying between them. The CDR3, as DNA: TGTGCCAGCAGCTTATCGGCCGGGGAGCTGTTTTTT. This sequence encodes CASSLSAGELFF. Full variable domain (rest looked up from reference TRBV5-4 and TRBJ2-2): ETGVTQSPTHLIKTRGQQVTLRCSSQSGHNTVSWYQQALGQGPQFIFQYYREEENGRGNFPPRFSGLQFPNYSSELNVNALELDDSALYLCASSLSAGELFFGEGSRLTVL.

V is TRBV4-3 and J is TRBJ1-6; perhaps TRBD1 as D (5 bases). This CDR3 is 15 amino acids long. The V and J ends lost 0 bases and 8 bases respectively, with 11 bases between them. Germline CDR1 and CDR2: LGHNA and YSLEER. DNA of the CDR3: TGCGCCAGCAGCCAAGACACAGGTCCGGATTCACCCCTCCACTTT. Protein: CASSQDTGPDSPLHF.

The chain is built from TRBV5-3 and TRBJ1-6, with 7 bases matching TRBD1. TRBV5-3 is annotated as an ORF whose role is uncertain. After removal of 10 bases from V and 7 bases from J, the junction contained 8 bases not matched to a gene. This CDR3 is 13 amino acids long. The CDR3 DNA follows: TGTGCCGCCGACAGGGCGGTAAATTCACCCCTCCACTTT. This codes for CAADRAVNSPLHF.

This rearrangement joins TRBV6-5 to TRBJ1-6, with a weak D call TRBD1 (5 bases). The CDR3 loop spans 14 amino acids. Trimming removed 4 bases from V and 6 bases from J, with 10 bases in between. Germline V gene lookup returns CDR1 MNHEY and CDR2 SVGAGI. CDR3 protein: CASSLAQGNSPLHF. The CDR3 DNA reads as TGTGCCAGCAGTTTAGCTCAGGGTAATTCACCCCTCCACTTT.

The chain uses TRBV2 and TRBJ1-1, with 7 positions matching TRBD1. Germline V gene sequence: CDR1 SNHLY, CDR2 FYNNEI. The CDR3 runs 14 residues. V lost 5 bases, J lost 2 bases, and 5 bases stayed unmatched. The CDR3 bases are TGTGCCAGCAGTTTAAAGGGGGCAAACACTGAAGCTTTCTTT. Encoded protein: CASSLKGANTEAFF.

This chain joins TRBV9 and TRBJ1-3; D is perhaps TRBD1 (5 bases). With 4 bases removed from V and 3 bases from J, the gap between germline ends came to 20 bases. Germline V gene data show CDR1 as SGDLS and CDR2 as YYNGEE. This CDR3 has 17 amino acids. The CDR3 is CASSPFQVLGLGNTIYF. CDR3 sequence (DNA): TGTGCCAGCAGCCCTTTCCAGGTCCTGGGGCTTGGAAACACCATATATTTT.

This chain joins TRBV10-2 and TRBJ1-1, with D unresolved. The CDR3 length is 12 residues. V dropped 10 bases and J dropped 1 base, with 10 bases sitting between them. The V gene's germline CDR1 is WSHSY and CDR2 SAAADI. CDR3 nucleotide sequence: TGCGCCACCAGACGCGGGAACACTGAAGCTTTCTTT. Its translation: CATRRGNTEAFF.

In this sample, this clone turned up once. The chain employs TRBV3-1 (or the pseudogene TRBV3-2) and TRBJ2-1; 9 nucleotides line up with TRBD2. CDR1 is LGHDT, CDR2 YNNKEL, per germline (reference sequence). With V trimmed by 2 bases and J by 4 bases, 15 bases remained unmatched. The length of the CDR3 is 19 residues. DNA of the CDR3: TGTGCCAGCAGCCAACTACTCGGGACTAGCCTCTTCATTTACAATGAGCAGTTCTTC. Its translation: CASSQLLGTSLFIYNEQFF.

This clone was detected a few times. The J gene is TRBJ1-1, the V gene TRBV4-1; 8 bases fit TRBD1. The CDR3 runs to 15 residues. Per germline, CDR1 MGHRA and CDR2 YSYEKL. The ends lost 5 bases at V and 8 bases at J; junction bases unmatched: 13. The CDR3, as DNA: TGCGCCAGCAGCTCTTTCAGGGGGCGCGAGCTCGAAGCTTTCTTT. This codes for CASSSFRGRELEAFF.

V is TRBV6-4 and J is TRBJ2-3; 9 nucleotides line up with TRBD1. Losses at the gene ends were 6 bases for V and 2 bases for J; bases not matched to a gene: 6. Germline values: CDR1 MRHNA, CDR2 SNTAGT. CDR3 length: 15 amino acids. The CDR3 DNA is TGTGCCAGCAGATACAGGGGGCGGAACACAGATACGCAGTATTTT. It yields the protein CASRYRGRNTDTQYF.